The rows below give T cell receptor beta chains drawn from one sample of a study of cytomegalovirus exposure and HLA in healthy donors. Assay used: immunoSEQ multiplex PCR; TCRdb lists only in-frame clones, some missing. The table has 150,000 or so clones, about 89% seen once. Sequencing used PBMCs. The receptors were gathered from a woman under 30 in good health and CMV-seropositive. Both conserved end residues are part of each CDR3. The order of the fields is CDR3 length, J gene, V gene, clone size, CDR3 protein. Rows may omit the clone size; those that give it use once, few, many or a size class.

>14|TRBJ2-7|TRBV5-1|-
CASGLQDRHYEQYF
>13|TRBJ1-1|TRBV5-8|-
CASSFQGRAEAFF
>13|TRBJ2-3|TRBV10-3|-
CAIRGGSTDTQYF
>16|TRBJ2-6|TRBV9|-
CASSPVAGAGANVLTF
>17|TRBJ2-7|TRBV5-4|once
CASSSQRNGLVVHEQYF
>15|TRBJ2-1|TRBV7-9|-
CASSPDSGRPNEQFF
>15|TRBJ1-2|TRBV2|-
CASSTGGGANYGYTF
>18|TRBJ1-2|TRBV18|-
CASSVFGPSDNPNYGYTF
>14|TRBJ2-7|TRBV6-1|once
CASSPGQGGSEQYF
>16|TRBJ2-1|TRBV7-2|-
CASSLNLAGGGNEQFF
>14|TRBJ2-3|TRBV5-1|-
CASGQDRGADTQYF